This T cell receptor (beta chain) was identified in a study of shared clonotypes between healthy human individuals. Across the whole study: Each donor's CD4 naive and CD4 memory cells filled three plates apiece, CD8 naive two, and CD8 memory one.

About this clone: Its antigen remains unidentified.

Overall study findings and caveats: Naive subsets generally had larger estimated richness than memory subsets.

Clones were read by immunoSEQ multiplex PCR, and TCRdb kept only the in-frame ones, dropping some. The sample shows about 320,000 clones, about nine tenths of them seen only once. This TCR came from a man aged 18 to 29 in good health. The sequenced material came from memory CD8+ T cells sorted from blood. Documented subset: CD45RO+ cells pooled with CCR7-negative TemRA cells.

In DNA, the CDR3 is TGTGCCAGCAGCCCGGGACAGGGTTACCCCAATGAGCAGTTCTTC. Residues: CASSPGQGYPNEQFF. The chain employs TRBV5-6 and TRBJ2-1; TRBD1 aligns across 9 bases. Germline V gene sequence: CDR1 SGHDT, CDR2 YYEEEE. The length of the CDR3 is 15 residues. V shed 4 bases, J shed 6 bases, and the junction held 8 bases outside the gene matches.